Below are 23 T cell receptor beta chains sequenced from a single sample in a study of control samples from healthy donors and cancer patients. Libraries were prepared by immunoSEQ multiplex PCR; TCRdb keeps only in-frame clonotypes and omits some of them. Counted here are 130,000 or so clones, roughly 89% occurring once; the ten biggest clones make up 4.5% to 7%. The sequenced material came from blood. These receptors were obtained from a man aged 18 to 30 in good health.

The chain couples TRBV5-1 to TRBJ1-1, with D unclear. Germline CDR1 SGHRS, CDR2 YFSETQ. The CDR3 is 15 amino acids. The ends were cut back, 5 bases at V and 2 bases at J, with 16 bases in the middle. The CDR3 DNA sequence: TGCGCCAGCAGTTCACTAAGGGAGGGTAACACTGAAGCTTTCTTT. Translating it yields CASSSLREGNTEAFF.

This chain connects TRBV5-5 to TRBJ1-1; TRBD1 aligns across 8 bases. This CDR3 has 19 residues. V lost 2 bases to trimming and J lost 3 bases; unmatched junction nucleotides: 18. From germline, CDR1 is SGHKS and CDR2 YYEKEE (reference sequence). The CDR3 loop is CASSFPPSSAGTGDTEAFF. The CDR3 DNA reads TGTGCCAGCAGCTTCCCCCCTTCCTCAGCCGGGACAGGCGACACTGAAGCTTTCTTT. Full variable domain (rest looked up from reference TRBV5-5 and TRBJ1-1): DAGVTQSPTHLIKTRGQQVTLRCSPISGHKSVSWYQQVLGQGPQFIFQYYEKEERGRGNFPDRFSARQFPNYSSELNVNALLLGDSALYLCASSFPPSSAGTGDTEAFFGQGTRLTVV.

Concerning this clone: Other DNA sequences from this sample encode an identical CDR3 as well. The CDR3 protein is CASSLRGANYGYTF. In nucleotides, the CDR3 is TGCGCCAGCAGCTTACGAGGGGCCAACTATGGCTACACCTTC. The chain couples TRBV5-1 to TRBJ1-2; tentatively, D is TRBD1 (5 bases). Trimming cost V 2 bases and J 2 bases, with 10 bases left between them. Germline V CDR1 and CDR2: SGHRS, YFSETQ. The CDR3 is 14 amino acids.

This chain joins TRBV7-3 and TRBJ2-3, with 15 bases that match TRBD2. The length of the CDR3 is 14 residues. Germline V CDR1 and CDR2: SGHTA, FQGTGA. The V and J ends lost 3 bases and 8 bases, in that order; junction bases with no gene match: 0. The DNA of the CDR3 is TGTGCCAGCAGCTTGGGACTAGCGGGGGGTACGCAGTATTTT. Protein sequence: CASSLGLAGGTQYF.

The rearrangement joins TRBV5-6 to TRBJ1-5; maybe TRBD1 (5 bases). Trimming cost V 4 bases and J 4 bases, with 12 bases left between them. Germline V gene sequence: CDR1 SGHDT, CDR2 YYEEEE. The CDR3 totals 14 residues. CDR3 in DNA: TGTGCCAGCAGCCACCGGGACGGTAATCAGCCCCAGCATTTT. This translates into CASSHRDGNQPQHF.

The rearrangement uses TRBV6-5 and TRBJ2-1; TRBD1 matches 9 bases. Germline V gene data show CDR1 as MNHEY and CDR2 as SVGAGI. The CDR3 totals 12 residues. V was clipped by 11 bases and J by 5 bases; unmatched bases: 4. CDR3 loop: CASRQGDNEQFF. CDR3 nucleotides: TGTGCCTCGAGACAGGGGGACAATGAGCAGTTCTTC.

The chain carries TRBV15 and TRBJ1-4, with D tentatively TRBD1 (5 bases). The CDR3 extends over 15 amino acids. The germline V and J ends were trimmed by 7 bases and 2 bases, with 14 bases remaining between them. Germline V CDR1 and CDR2: LNHNV, YYDKDF (reference sequence). CDR3 amino acids: CATTQGMGTNEKLFF. CDR3 nucleotides: TGTGCCACCACCCAGGGAATGGGTACTAATGAAAAACTGTTTTTT.

V and J are TRBV2 and TRBJ1-6, with 9 bases matching TRBD1. The V segment lost 6 bases and the J segment 7 bases; nucleotides outside the gene matches: 4. Germline lookup yields CDR1 SNHLY and CDR2 FYNNEI. The CDR3 is 14 residues long. DNA of the CDR3: TGTGCCAGCAGGACAGGGGGACCAAATTCACCCCTCCACTTT. This translates into CASRTGGPNSPLHF.

V gene TRBV15 combines with J gene TRBJ2-7, with 7 nucleotides matching TRBD2. This CDR3 comprises 14 residues. The trim removed 3 bases at V and 0 bases at J, leaving 2 bases unmatched. Per the germline V gene, CDR1 is LNHNV and CDR2 is YYDKDF (reference sequence). The CDR3, as DNA: TGTGCCACCAGCAGGGGGGGGGTCTCCTACGAGCAGTACTTC. Protein sequence: CATSRGGVSYEQYF.

This clone was seen just once. This rearrangement joins TRBV19 to TRBJ1-5; D gene uncertain. Germline assignment: CDR1 LNHDA and CDR2 SQIVND (reference sequence). This CDR3 region has 12 residues. V was shortened by 5 bases and J by 10 bases, with 12 bases between the two germline ends. CDR3 bases: TGTGCCAGTAGTTCCCCCAGTGAACCCCAGCATTTT. This codes for CASSSPSEPQHF.

The V gene is TRBV12-3 or TRBV12-4, the J gene TRBJ1-2; TRBD1 is a possible D gene (5 bases). CDR3 size: 13 residues. The ends were cut back, 5 bases at V and 3 bases at J, with 10 bases in the middle. DNA for the CDR3: TGTGCCAGCAGTCCAGGGTCCCACTATGGCTACACCTTC. Its protein product is CASSPGSHYGYTF.

The chain has TRBV7-6 and TRBJ2-2, with D perhaps TRBD1 or TRBD2 (5 bases each). CDR3 length: 14 residues. CDR1 SGHVS and CDR2 FNYEAQ come from the germline V gene. V dropped 1 base and J dropped 3 bases, with 6 bases sitting between them. CDR3 sequence reads: CASSLVGDTGELFF. The CDR3 nucleotides read TGTGCCAGCAGCTTAGTGGGGGACACCGGGGAGCTGTTTTTT.

The chain employs TRBV9 and TRBJ2-2; weak D call: TRBD2 (5 bases). The CDR3 sequence is 15 residues long. Germline lookup yields CDR1 SGDLS and CDR2 YYNGEE. V was shortened by 0 bases and J by 1 base, with 7 bases between the two germline ends. CDR3 sequence reads: CASSVVGENTGELFF. The CDR3 DNA is TGTGCCAGCAGCGTAGTGGGAGAGAACACCGGGGAGCTGTTTTTT.

Concerning this clone itself: Additional DNA sequences in this sample encode the identical CDR3. The rearrangement uses TRBV5-4 and TRBJ1-5; TRBD1 might be the D (6 bases). The V end lost 0 bases, the J end lost 7 bases, and 8 bases lay between the germline ends. The CDR3 length is 13 residues. Germline CDR1 reads SGHNT; CDR2 reads YYREEE (reference sequence). The DNA of the CDR3 is TGTGCCAGCAGCTTGGACAGGGACCAGCCCCAGCATTTT. Translating gives CASSLDRDQPQHF.

The chain uses TRBV27 and TRBJ1-2; D is possibly TRBD1 (6 bases). The germline gives CDR1 MNHEY, CDR2 SMNVEV (reference sequence). With 2 bases removed from V and 4 bases from J, the gap between germline ends came to 11 bases. The CDR3 is made up of 14 amino acids. The CDR3 nucleotides are TGTGCCAGCAGTTTACTGGGCAGGGGCTATGGCTACACCTTC. This codes for CASSLLGRGYGYTF.

The chain links TRBV5-5 to TRBJ2-7, with 7 bases fitting TRBD2. The J segment lost 3 bases and the V segment lost 4 bases, leaving 7 bases of the junction unmatched. The CDR3 is 14 amino acids. Per the germline V gene, CDR1 is SGHKS and CDR2 is YYEKEE (reference sequence). The CDR3 sequence is CASSAEGLVYEQYF. The CDR3 nucleotides are TGTGCCAGCAGCGCCGAAGGACTAGTCTACGAGCAGTACTTC.

This clone turned up a few times. The V gene is TRBV11-3, the J gene TRBJ2-1; TRBD2 matches at 10 bases. Germline loops: CDR1 SGHNT, CDR2 YENEEA. V lost 5 bases, J lost 7 bases, and 8 bases stayed unmatched. This CDR3 contains 15 residues. CDR3 in DNA: TGTGCCAGCAGCGGACGGGAACTAGCGGGGAATGAGCAGTTCTTC. It encodes CASSGRELAGNEQFF. The full variable domain, rest sourced from reference TRBV11-3 and TRBJ2-1, is EAGVVQSPRYKIIEKKQPVAFWCNPISGHNTLYWYLQNLGQGPELLIRYENEEAVDDSQLPKDRFSAERLKGVDSTLKIQPAELGDSAVYLCASSGRELAGNEQFFGPGTRLTVL.

The chain joins TRBV6-5 to TRBJ2-2, with TRBD2 identical over 7 bases. This CDR3 region has 15 residues. In germline, CDR1 is MNHEY, CDR2 SVGAGI. The junction had 8 bases not matched to a gene; V was cut back by 6 bases and J by 4 bases. The CDR3 loop is CASRMGGRGTGELFF. In DNA form, the CDR3 reads TGTGCCAGCAGGATGGGGGGGAGGGGCACCGGGGAGCTGTTTTTT.

This clone is a singleton in its sample. The V gene is TRBV24-1, the J gene TRBJ1-1; D unclear. Between the trimmed V and J ends, which lost 4 bases and 7 bases, there was a span of 12 bases. CDR3 length equals 13 residues. Per the germline V gene, CDR1 is KGHDR and CDR2 is SFDVKD. The CDR3 reads CATSDPMTDEAFF. The CDR3 DNA sequence: TGTGCCACCAGTGACCCCATGACGGATGAAGCTTTCTTT.

This clone was counted only a few times. The chain joins TRBV30 to TRBJ1-3; no clear D gene. The CDR3 runs 11 residues. CDR1 and CDR2 from the germline V gene are GTSNPN and SVGIG (reference sequence). Deletions cut 5 bases from V and 2 bases from J, with 4 bases between. CDR3 DNA: TGTGCCTGGCTACCTGGAAACACCATATATTTT. Translated, it gives CAWLPGNTIYF. Using reference TRBV30 and TRBJ1-3 for the parts outside the CDR3, the full variable domain is SQTIHQWPATLVQPVGSPLSLECTVEGTSNPNLYWYRQAAGRGLQLLFYSVGIGQISSEVPQNLSASRPQDRQFILSSKKLLLSDSGFYLCAWLPGNTIYFGEGSWLTVV.

This clone appeared a single time. V and J are TRBV12-3 or TRBV12-4 and TRBJ1-4, with unresolved D. This CDR3 comprises 13 residues. Trimming took off 5 bases at V and 3 bases at J, with 7 bases between the two ends. The CDR3 DNA sequence: TGTGCCAGCAGTACCCTCGCTAATGAAAAACTGTTTTTT. Translating gives CASSTLANEKLFF.

This clone came up once. The J gene is TRBJ1-1, the V gene TRBV9, with D possibly being TRBD1 (6 bases). Germline CDR1 SGDLS, CDR2 YYNGEE. V was shortened by 6 bases and J by 5 bases, with 17 bases between the two germline ends. There are 14 residues in the CDR3. CDR3 nucleotides: TGTGCCAGCACCTCGGGGGCAGGGCTTACTGAAGCTTTCTTT. Encoded protein: CASTSGAGLTEAFF.

This clone came up a few times. V is TRBV2 and J is TRBJ1-6; weak D call: TRBD1 (6 bases). From germline, CDR1 is SNHLY and CDR2 FYNNEI. V shed 9 bases and J shed 3 bases, with 12 bases lying between them. This CDR3 spans 14 amino acids. The CDR3 loop reads CASKTGFYNSPLHF. The CDR3 bases are TGTGCCAGTAAAACAGGGTTCTATAATTCACCCCTCCACTTT.